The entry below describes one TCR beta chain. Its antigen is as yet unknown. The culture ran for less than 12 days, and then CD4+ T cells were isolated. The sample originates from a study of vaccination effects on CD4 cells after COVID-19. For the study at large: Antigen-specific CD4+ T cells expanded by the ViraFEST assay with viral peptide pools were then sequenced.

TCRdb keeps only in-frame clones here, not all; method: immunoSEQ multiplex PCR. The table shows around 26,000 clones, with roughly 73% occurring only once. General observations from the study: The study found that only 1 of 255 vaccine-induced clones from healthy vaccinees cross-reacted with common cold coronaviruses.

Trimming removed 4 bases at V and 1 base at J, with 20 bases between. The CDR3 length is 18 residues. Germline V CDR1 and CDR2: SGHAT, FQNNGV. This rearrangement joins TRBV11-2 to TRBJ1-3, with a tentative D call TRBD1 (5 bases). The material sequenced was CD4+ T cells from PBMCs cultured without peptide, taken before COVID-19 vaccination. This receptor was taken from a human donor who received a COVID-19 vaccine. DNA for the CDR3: TGTGCCAGCAGCTCCCACCGTGAGGGACCGTCGTCTGGAAACACCATATATTTT. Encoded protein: CASSSHREGPSSGNTIYF.